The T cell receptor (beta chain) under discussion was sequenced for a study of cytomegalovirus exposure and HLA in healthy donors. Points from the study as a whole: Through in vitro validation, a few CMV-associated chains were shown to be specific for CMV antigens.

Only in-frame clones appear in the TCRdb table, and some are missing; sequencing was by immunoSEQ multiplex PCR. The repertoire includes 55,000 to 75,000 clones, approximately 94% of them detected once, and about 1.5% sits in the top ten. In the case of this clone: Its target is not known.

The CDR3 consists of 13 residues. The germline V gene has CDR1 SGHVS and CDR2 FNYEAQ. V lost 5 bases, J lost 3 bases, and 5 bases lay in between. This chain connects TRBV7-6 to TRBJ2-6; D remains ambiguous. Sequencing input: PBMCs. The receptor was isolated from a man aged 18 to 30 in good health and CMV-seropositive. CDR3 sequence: CASSPGGANVLTF. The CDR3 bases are TGTGCCAGCAGCCCCGGTGGGGCCAACGTCCTGACTTTC.